This T cell receptor (beta chain) was captured by sequencing in a study of cytomegalovirus exposure and HLA in healthy donors. This CDR3 has 15 residues. The junction had 4 bases not matched to a gene; V was cut back by 0 bases and J by 2 bases. Germline V CDR1 and CDR2: SGHNT, YYREEE (reference sequence). Of note for this clone: The antigen is unknown.

Donors were nominally healthy when sampled, though unrecorded immune exposures were likely. Overall study results and limits: In the analysis, some V segments, TRBV6-2 and TRBV6-3 included, were excluded as indistinguishable. Highest at DRB1 and lowest at HLA-C, TCR association rates differed among HLA loci in a later analysis. Previously analyzed data showed that most TCR beta V segments were productive at a frequency of about 87% or about 30%.

60 Vbeta and 13 Jbeta primers were used in PCR. Using immunoSEQ multiplex PCR, the repertoire was profiled, and TCRdb retains in-frame clones only, with some absent. Found here are about 120,000 clones, roughly 65% of them singletons; the top ten hold about a tenth. This chain links TRBV5-4 with TRBJ1-2; TRBD1 aligns across 7 bases. Material for sequencing was PBMCs. The sequence was collected from a man between 35 and 55 years old in good health and CMV-seropositive. CDR3 protein: CASSLDRGRNYGYTF. In DNA, the CDR3 is TGTGCCAGCAGCTTGGACAGGGGTAGGAACTATGGCTACACCTTC.